Described below is a single T cell receptor (beta chain) sequence and its context. This receptor's antigen is unknown. No much larger clonotype is one base removed from it; base qualities were not supplied. Patients with autoimmune disease history or receiving systemic immunosuppression were excluded from the trial. Peripheral blood for TCR sequencing was collected from all dose cohorts at baseline, on cycle 4 day 1, and on cycle 7 day 1. Samples were obtained from an open-label, multicenter, first-in-human phase I dose-escalation trial of ivuxolimab. The trial enrolled adults with locally advanced or metastatic head and neck squamous cell, hepatocellular, melanoma or renal cell carcinoma. Before TCR sequencing, CD4+ T cells and CD8+ T cells from peripheral blood were sorted into separate populations. This sample was included in a study of OX40 agonist ivuxolimab in advanced cancers. Turning to the overall study: Ivuxolimab was an agonistic, fully human IgG2 monoclonal antibody directed against OX40 (CD134), a costimulatory receptor. Intravenous ivuxolimab was administered to patients every 2 weeks at six dose levels: 0.01, 0.1, 0.3, 1.5, 3 and 10 mg/kg. The purpose of peripheral TCRbeta sequencing was to test whether ivuxolimab changed TCR sequence diversity and led to clonal T-cell expansion. Partial responses occurred in three dose-escalation patients, of whom one had hepatocellular carcinoma and two had cutaneous melanoma. Patients were allowed to have had prior anti-PD-1, anti-PD-L1 or anti-CTLA-4 therapy, and around 40% of the dose-escalation patients had previously received checkpoint inhibitors. The dose-escalation cohort was approximately 83% male with a mean age of roughly 60 years, ranging from roughly 23 to 85. The paper covers the monotherapy dose-escalation part of the phase I ivuxolimab trial, which included N of about 51 patients. Of the roughly 52 dose-escalation patients, hepatocellular carcinoma was present in about 19, melanoma in roughly 15, renal cell carcinoma in 9 and head and neck cancer in 9.

General findings and caveats noted by the study authors: The antigen specificity of the peripheral T cells that underwent clonal expansion was not determined. In the 0.1-3.0 mg/kg groups, partial responders were among the patients with the lowest normalized peripheral clonal expansion, particularly in CD8+ T cells. Low levels of normalized T-cell clonal expansion were also seen in some patients who did not respond. After ivuxolimab, CD8+ T cells had more expanded clones than CD4+ T cells on average. Clonal expansion of both CD4+ and CD8+ blood T cells was observed from baseline to week 6 at doses 0.1 to 3.0 mg/kg.

Genomic DNA was extracted from sorted cells for sequencing of the TCRbeta CDR3 region. The immunoSEQ Assay was used to sequence the TCRbeta CDR3 regions. TCRdb's version of the immuneACCESS table is confined to in-frame rearrangements and falls short of the full clone set. An unresolved V gene accounts for under half of the shortfall where checked; the remainder is of unknown origin. The sample table holds roughly 16,000 clones, of which around four fifths were seen once. The biggest ten clones account for 9.5% to 15% of the sample. From its cysteine to its phenylalanine, the CDR3 spans 21 amino acids. Only CDR3 DNA is held: 63 bases, read in frame from base 1. In the germline V gene, CDR1 corresponds to SGHTA and CDR2 to FQGTGA. Deletion took 1 base off V and 0 bases off J, with a span of 25 bases between the germline ends.

The chain is made from TRBV7-3 and TRBJ1-3, with TRBD1 tentatively as D gene (6 bases match). The source was CD4+ or CD8+ T cells sorted from blood, collected in a trial of the OX40 agonist ivuxolimab. The clonotype originates from an adult with an advanced solid tumor such as melanoma, head and neck, liver or kidney cancer. The CDR3 loop reads CASSLRAPRRGTGPSGNTIYF. The bases are TGTGCCAGCAGCTTAAGGGCGCCAAGAAGGGGGACCGGACCCTCTGGAAACACCATATATTTT.